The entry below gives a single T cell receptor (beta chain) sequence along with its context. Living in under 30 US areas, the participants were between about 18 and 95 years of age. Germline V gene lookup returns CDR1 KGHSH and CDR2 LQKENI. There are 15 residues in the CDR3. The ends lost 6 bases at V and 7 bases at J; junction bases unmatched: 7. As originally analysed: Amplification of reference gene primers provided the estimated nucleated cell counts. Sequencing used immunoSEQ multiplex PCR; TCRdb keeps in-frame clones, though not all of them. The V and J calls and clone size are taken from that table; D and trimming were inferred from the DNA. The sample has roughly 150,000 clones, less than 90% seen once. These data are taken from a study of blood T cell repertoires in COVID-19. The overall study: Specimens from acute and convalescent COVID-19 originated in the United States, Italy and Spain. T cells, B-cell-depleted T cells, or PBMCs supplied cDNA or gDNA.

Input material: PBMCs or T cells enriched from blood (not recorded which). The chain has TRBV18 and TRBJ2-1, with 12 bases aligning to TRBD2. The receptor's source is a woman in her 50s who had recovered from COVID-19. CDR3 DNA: TGTGCCAGCTCCCCTAGACTAGCGGGAGTTAATGAGCAGTTCTTC. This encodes CASSPRLAGVNEQFF.